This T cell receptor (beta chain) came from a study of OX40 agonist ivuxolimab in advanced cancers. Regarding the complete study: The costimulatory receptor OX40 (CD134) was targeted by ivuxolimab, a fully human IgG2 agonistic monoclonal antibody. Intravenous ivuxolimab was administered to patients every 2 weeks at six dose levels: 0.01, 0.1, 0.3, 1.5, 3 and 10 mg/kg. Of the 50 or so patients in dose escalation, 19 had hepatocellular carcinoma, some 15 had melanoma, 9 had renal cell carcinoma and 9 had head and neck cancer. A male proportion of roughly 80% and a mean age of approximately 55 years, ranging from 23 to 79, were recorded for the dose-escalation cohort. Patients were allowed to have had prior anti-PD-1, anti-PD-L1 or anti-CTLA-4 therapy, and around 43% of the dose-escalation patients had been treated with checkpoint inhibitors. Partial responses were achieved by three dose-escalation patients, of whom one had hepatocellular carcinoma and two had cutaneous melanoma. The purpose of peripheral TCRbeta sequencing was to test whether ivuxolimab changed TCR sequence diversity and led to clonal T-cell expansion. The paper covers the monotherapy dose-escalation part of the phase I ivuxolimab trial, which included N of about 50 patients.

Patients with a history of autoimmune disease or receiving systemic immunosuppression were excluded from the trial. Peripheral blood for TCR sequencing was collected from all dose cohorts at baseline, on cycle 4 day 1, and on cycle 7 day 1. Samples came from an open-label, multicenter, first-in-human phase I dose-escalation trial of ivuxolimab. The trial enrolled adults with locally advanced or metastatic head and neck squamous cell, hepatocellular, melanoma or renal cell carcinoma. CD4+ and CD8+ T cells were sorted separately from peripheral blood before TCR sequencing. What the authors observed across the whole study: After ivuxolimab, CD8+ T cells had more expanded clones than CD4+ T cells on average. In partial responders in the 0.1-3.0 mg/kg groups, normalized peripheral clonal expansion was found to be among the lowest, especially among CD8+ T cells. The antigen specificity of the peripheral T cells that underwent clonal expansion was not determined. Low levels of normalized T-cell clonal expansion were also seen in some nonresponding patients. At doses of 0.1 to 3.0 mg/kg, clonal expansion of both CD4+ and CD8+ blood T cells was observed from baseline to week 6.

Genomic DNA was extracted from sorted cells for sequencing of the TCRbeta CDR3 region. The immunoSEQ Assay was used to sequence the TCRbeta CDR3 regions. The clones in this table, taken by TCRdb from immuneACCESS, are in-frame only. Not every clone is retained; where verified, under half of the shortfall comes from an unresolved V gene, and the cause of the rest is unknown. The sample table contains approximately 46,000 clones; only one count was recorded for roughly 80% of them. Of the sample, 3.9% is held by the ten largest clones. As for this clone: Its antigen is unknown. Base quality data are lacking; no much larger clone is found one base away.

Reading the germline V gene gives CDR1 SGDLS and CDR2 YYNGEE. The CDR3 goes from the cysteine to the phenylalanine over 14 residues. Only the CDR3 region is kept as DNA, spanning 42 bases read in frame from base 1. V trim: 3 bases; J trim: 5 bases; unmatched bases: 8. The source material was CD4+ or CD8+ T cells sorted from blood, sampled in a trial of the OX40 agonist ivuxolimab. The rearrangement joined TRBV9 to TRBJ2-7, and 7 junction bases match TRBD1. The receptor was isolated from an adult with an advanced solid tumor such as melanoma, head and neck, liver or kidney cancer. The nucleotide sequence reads TGTGCCAGCAGCGCAGACAGGGCGGACGACGAGCAGTACTTC. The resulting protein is CASSADRADDEQYF.